This T cell receptor beta chain was captured by sequencing in a study of CD8 T cells in Susac syndrome (dated by TCRdb to the late 2010s). Regarding the complete study: The study used repertoire sequencing to test whether antigen drove CD8+ T cell activation and differentiation in Susac syndrome. What the authors observed across the whole study: The TCR sequencing and HLA analysis was acknowledged to have included a relatively small number of individuals.

Peripheral blood CD8+ and CD4+ T cells from healthy donors, Susac syndrome patients and multiple sclerosis patients were profiled using high-throughput TCR beta sequencing. The multiple sclerosis controls were treatment-naive patients who had stable or active relapsing-remitting disease and met the revised McDonald criteria. Bulk CD8+ and CD4+ T cells were purified magnetically by negative isolation, whereas CD8+ TEMRA cells were enriched by FACS. Blood was collected in EDTA tubes and processed within 24 hours, with PBMCs isolated through density gradient centrifugation. PBMCs intended for TCR sequencing were cryopreserved in liquid nitrogen and were subsequently thawed in a 37 degrees C water bath. Purity of sorted or isolated CD4+, CD8+ and CD8+ TEMRA cells was at least 90%. RNA was extracted using the RNeasy kit, and about 0.5 to 1 ug of the RNA was reverse transcribed with random hexamers. TCR beta CDR3 regions were amplified with the immunoSEQ multiplex PCR assay covering 54 Vbeta and 13 Jbeta segments. Bias from PCR amplification was corrected by using a synthetic template baseline for primer optimization and for computational correction. The original methods were these. Only productive sequences were kept, with reads annotated to V, D and J genes according to IMGT and analyzed in immunoSEQ Analyzer. To calculate clonality, Shannon entropy was normalized by log2 of the number of productive unique sequences and then subtracted from one. Public and private clones were assessed among the 100 most prevalent clones of each patient and control. A clone was defined as Susac-specific if it was absent from the healthy and MS cohorts, from more than 850 published viral clones and from other ImmuneACCESS disease sequences. In-frame beta chains were kept once TCRdb had trimmed the public reads at Q25 with fastp and called clones with MiXCR. Rows are unified per CDR3 protein, each entry keeping the most common DNA and genes. These V and J calls originate from TCRdb's pipeline instead of the authors' own analysis. Here the sample has 300,000 to 350,000 distinct CDR3 sequences; 92% occur a single time. The ten largest clones represent about 0.07% of the sample.

Concerning this clonotype itself: The clone's antigen remains unknown. Base qualities were left out, and no much larger clone turns up one base away.

The sequence was obtained from a human donor with multiple sclerosis. Material: CD4+ T cells from PBMCs.

The DNA reads as follows: TGTGCCAGCTCACAGGGGGCTAGCTACGAGCAGTACTTC. The translation is CASSQGASYEQYF. The rearrangement joined TRBV18 to TRBJ2-7, with 7 central nucleotides matching TRBD1. The CDR3, cysteine through phenylalanine, is 13 amino acids long. The DNA shown is the 39-base CDR3, in frame from base 1. V is cut back by 4 bases and J by 3 bases, with 3 bases in the junction unmatched. The germline V gene supplies CDR1 KGHSH and CDR2 LQKENI.